This is a list of T cell receptor beta chains from one sample in a study of T cell changes during pregnancy in multiple sclerosis. TCRdb keeps only in-frame clones here, not all; method: immunoSEQ multiplex PCR. The sample contains under 50,000 clones, about 90% of which appear only once. The source material was CD8+ T cells from peripheral blood mononuclear cells, sampled before pregnancy. These receptors all stem from a female donor with multiple sclerosis, enrolled in a pregnancy study. CDR3s include the opening cysteine and the closing phenylalanine or tryptophan. The order of the fields is CDR3 protein, CDR3 DNA, D gene, J gene, V gene, clone size. D genes are given only for firm matches. Clone sizes are given selectively: once, few, many, or a class where the clone is expanded.

CDR3 protein: CASSLSTAASTDTQYF; CDR3 DNA: TGTGCCAGCAGTTTATCTACAGCGGCTAGCACAGATACGCAGTATTTT; D gene: -; J gene: TRBJ2-3; V gene: TRBV27; clone size: -
CDR3 protein: CAWGPTGGWSYEQYF; CDR3 DNA: TGTGCCTGGGGGCCTACAGGGGGCTGGAGCTACGAGCAGTACTTC; D gene: TRBD1; J gene: TRBJ2-7; V gene: TRBV30; clone size: -
CDR3 protein: CASNVGGGADTQYF; CDR3 DNA: TGTGCCAGCAACGTAGGGGGGGGCGCGGATACGCAGTATTTT; D gene: -; J gene: TRBJ2-3; V gene: TRBV9; clone size: -
CDR3 protein: CAWSWGEGNQPQHF; CDR3 DNA: TGTGCCTGGAGTTGGGGAGAGGGCAATCAGCCCCAGCATTTT; D gene: -; J gene: TRBJ1-5; V gene: TRBV30; clone size: -
CDR3 protein: CASSPSGGVYNEQFF; CDR3 DNA: TGTGCCAGCAGTCCAAGCGGGGGGGTCTACAATGAGCAGTTCTTC; D gene: TRBD2; J gene: TRBJ2-1; V gene: TRBV6-1; clone size: once
CDR3 protein: CSVEGLNYGYTF; CDR3 DNA: TGCAGCGTTGAGGGACTGAACTATGGCTACACCTTC; D gene: -; J gene: TRBJ1-2; V gene: TRBV29-1; clone size: -
CDR3 protein: CASSEGVVYGYTF; CDR3 DNA: TGTGCCAGCAGTGAAGGAGTTGTCTATGGCTACACCTTC; D gene: -; J gene: TRBJ1-2; V gene: TRBV6-1; clone size: -
CDR3 protein: CASRTGVQETQYF; CDR3 DNA: TGTGCCAGCAGAACAGGGGTCCAAGAGACCCAGTACTTC; D gene: TRBD1; J gene: TRBJ2-5; V gene: TRBV27; clone size: -
CDR3 protein: CASSYSTRGKNTEAFF; CDR3 DNA: TGTGCCAGCAGTTACTCGACCCGGGGTAAGAACACTGAAGCTTTCTTT; D gene: -; J gene: TRBJ1-1; V gene: TRBV6-6; clone size: -
CDR3 protein: CASSLGPQGTGELFF; CDR3 DNA: TGTGCCAGCAGCTTAGGGCCCCAGGGGACCGGGGAGCTGTTTTTT; D gene: -; J gene: TRBJ2-2; V gene: TRBV11-2; clone size: once
CDR3 protein: CASSSGVTGNTIYF; CDR3 DNA: TGTGCCAGCTCATCGGGGGTGACCGGAAACACCATATATTTT; D gene: -; J gene: TRBJ1-3; V gene: TRBV18; clone size: -
CDR3 protein: CASSLGWRGNEKLFF; CDR3 DNA: TGTGCCAGCAGCTTAGGGTGGAGGGGTAATGAAAAACTGTTTTTT; D gene: -; J gene: TRBJ1-4; V gene: TRBV7-2; clone size: -
CDR3 protein: CASSFDSIEQYF; CDR3 DNA: TGTGCCAGCAGTTTCGACTCAATCGAGCAGTACTTC; D gene: -; J gene: TRBJ2-7; V gene: TRBV6-6; clone size: -
CDR3 protein: CASSSTSGRTAFNEQFF; CDR3 DNA: TGTGCCAGCAGCTCTACTAGCGGGAGAACTGCCTTCAATGAGCAGTTCTTC; D gene: TRBD2; J gene: TRBJ2-1; V gene: TRBV5-4; clone size: -
CDR3 protein: CASSVSTNEKLFF; CDR3 DNA: TGTGCCAGCAGCGTCTCCACTAATGAAAAACTGTTTTTT; D gene: -; J gene: TRBJ1-4; V gene: TRBV9; clone size: -
CDR3 protein: CASSGGTSGLADTQYF; CDR3 DNA: TGCGCCAGCAGCGGGGGGACTAGCGGGCTTGCAGATACGCAGTATTTT; D gene: TRBD2; J gene: TRBJ2-3; V gene: TRBV5-1; clone size: -
CDR3 protein: CASSLKAGGVTDTQYF; CDR3 DNA: TGTGCCAGCAGCCTTAAAGCGGGGGGGGTCACAGATACGCAGTATTTT; D gene: TRBD2; J gene: TRBJ2-3; V gene: TRBV7-8; clone size: -
CDR3 protein: CASSFWTGKDYGYTF; CDR3 DNA: TGTGCCAGCAGCTTCTGGACAGGGAAGGACTATGGCTACACCTTC; D gene: TRBD1; J gene: TRBJ1-2; V gene: TRBV5-4; clone size: -
CDR3 protein: CASSVGGGGMDEQYF; CDR3 DNA: TGTGCCAGCAGCGTAGGGGGGGGAGGGATGGACGAGCAGTACTTC; D gene: TRBD2; J gene: TRBJ2-7; V gene: TRBV9; clone size: -
CDR3 protein: CASSVAGTMNTEAFF; CDR3 DNA: TGTGCCAGCAGTGTCGCCGGGACAATGAACACTGAAGCTTTCTTT; D gene: -; J gene: TRBJ1-1; V gene: TRBV6-1; clone size: -
CDR3 protein: CASSVGQGGSYEQYF; CDR3 DNA: TGTGCCAGCAGTGTGGGACAGGGGGGCTCCTACGAGCAGTACTTC; D gene: TRBD1; J gene: TRBJ2-7; V gene: TRBV6-4; clone size: -
CDR3 protein: CASSQRGFGSYNEQFF; CDR3 DNA: TGTGCCAGCAGCCAACGTGGGTTCGGGTCCTACAATGAGCAGTTCTTC; D gene: -; J gene: TRBJ2-1; V gene: TRBV14; clone size: -
CDR3 protein: CASSLTEGGLGDGYTF; CDR3 DNA: TGTGCCAGCAGCTTAACAGAAGGGGGTTTAGGTGATGGCTACACCTTC; D gene: -; J gene: TRBJ1-2; V gene: TRBV7-9; clone size: -
CDR3 protein: CASSSQETQYF; CDR3 DNA: TGTGCCAGCAGTTCACAAGAGACCCAGTACTTC; D gene: -; J gene: TRBJ2-5; V gene: TRBV6-6; clone size: -
CDR3 protein: CASSQFSGQGGTEAFF; CDR3 DNA: TGTGCCAGCAGCCAATTCTCGGGACAGGGGGGGACTGAAGCTTTCTTT; D gene: TRBD1; J gene: TRBJ1-1; V gene: TRBV16; clone size: -
CDR3 protein: CASSFDRGNAYEQYF; CDR3 DNA: TGTGCCAGCAGTTTTGACAGGGGTAACGCCTACGAGCAGTACTTC; D gene: TRBD1; J gene: TRBJ2-7; V gene: TRBV27; clone size: -
CDR3 protein: CASSGPQGVDQPQHF; CDR3 DNA: TGTGCCAGCAGTGGGCCTCAAGGGGTTGATCAGCCCCAGCATTTT; D gene: -; J gene: TRBJ1-5; V gene: TRBV6-1; clone size: -
CDR3 protein: CASSQEWEGMAKNIQYF; CDR3 DNA: TGCGCCAGCAGCCAAGAGTGGGAGGGGATGGCCAAAAACATTCAGTACTTC; D gene: TRBD2; J gene: TRBJ2-4; V gene: TRBV4-1; clone size: -
CDR3 protein: CASSPPGGGNSTEAFF; CDR3 DNA: TGCGCCAGCAGCCCGCCCGGGGGGGGCAATAGCACTGAAGCTTTCTTT; D gene: -; J gene: TRBJ1-1; V gene: TRBV4-1; clone size: -
CDR3 protein: CASSFWDRNSGNTIYF; CDR3 DNA: TGTGCCAGCAGCTTTTGGGACAGAAACTCTGGAAACACCATATATTTT; D gene: TRBD1; J gene: TRBJ1-3; V gene: TRBV7-8; clone size: -
CDR3 protein: CASSSELAGGQYF; CDR3 DNA: TGTGCCAGCAGCAGCGAACTAGCGGGGGGGCAGTATTTT; D gene: TRBD2; J gene: TRBJ2-3; V gene: TRBV7-6; clone size: -
CDR3 protein: CASQVAGGNTGELFF; CDR3 DNA: TGTGCCAGCCAAGTAGCGGGAGGCAACACCGGGGAGCTGTTTTTT; D gene: TRBD2; J gene: TRBJ2-2; V gene: TRBV27; clone size: -
CDR3 protein: CASGGGNQPQHF; CDR3 DNA: TGTGCCAGCGGCGGCGGCAATCAGCCCCAGCATTTT; D gene: -; J gene: TRBJ1-5; V gene: TRBV6-5; clone size: -
CDR3 protein: CASSLYSGVELFF; CDR3 DNA: TGTGCCAGCAGTTTGTATTCAGGGGTAGAACTGTTTTTT; D gene: -; J gene: TRBJ1-4; V gene: TRBV28; clone size: -
CDR3 protein: CATWGGGPSNEQFF; CDR3 DNA: TGTGCCACTTGGGGCGGGGGGCCCTCAAATGAGCAGTTCTTC; D gene: TRBD2; J gene: TRBJ2-1; V gene: TRBV6-1; clone size: -
CDR3 protein: CASSYGGQGADGYTF; CDR3 DNA: TGTGCCAGCAGTTATGGTGGCCAGGGGGCGGATGGCTACACCTTC; D gene: TRBD1; J gene: TRBJ1-2; V gene: TRBV6-5; clone size: -
CDR3 protein: CASSLGQLYEQYF; CDR3 DNA: TGTGCCAGCAGCTTGGGACAACTCTACGAGCAGTACTTC; D gene: -; J gene: TRBJ2-7; V gene: TRBV5-5; clone size: -
CDR3 protein: CASRPSAGSITDTQYF; CDR3 DNA: TGTGCCAGCAGACCTTCGGCGGGGAGCATCACGGATACGCAGTATTTT; D gene: -; J gene: TRBJ2-3; V gene: TRBV28; clone size: -
CDR3 protein: CASSKGDPSGIAYNEQFF; CDR3 DNA: TGTGCCAGCAGCAAAGGGGATCCTAGCGGGATCGCCTACAATGAGCAGTTCTTC; D gene: -; J gene: TRBJ2-1; V gene: TRBV21-1; clone size: -
CDR3 protein: CASGPLDNQPQHF; CDR3 DNA: TGTGCCAGTGGGCCCCTGGACAATCAGCCCCAGCATTTT; D gene: -; J gene: TRBJ1-5; V gene: TRBV19; clone size: -
CDR3 protein: CASSERDRGSETQYF; CDR3 DNA: TGTGCCAGCAGTGAACGGGACAGGGGTTCAGAGACCCAGTACTTC; D gene: TRBD1; J gene: TRBJ2-5; V gene: TRBV6-1; clone size: -
CDR3 protein: CASSVDLAGELFF; CDR3 DNA: TGTGCCAGCAGCGTAGATCTCGCCGGGGAGCTGTTTTTT; D gene: -; J gene: TRBJ2-2; V gene: TRBV9; clone size: once
CDR3 protein: CARSLVGGDYGYTF; CDR3 DNA: TGTGCCAGAAGCCTAGTCGGGGGTGACTATGGCTACACCTTC; D gene: -; J gene: TRBJ1-2; V gene: TRBV5-3; clone size: -
CDR3 protein: CASSLGQGAVGYTF; CDR3 DNA: TGTGCCAGCAGCTTGGGACAGGGGGCCGTTGGCTACACCTTC; D gene: TRBD1; J gene: TRBJ1-2; V gene: TRBV13; clone size: -
CDR3 protein: CASSSRQGTDTQYF; CDR3 DNA: TGCGCCAGCAGCTCCAGACAGGGGACCGATACGCAGTATTTT; D gene: TRBD1; J gene: TRBJ2-3; V gene: TRBV5-1; clone size: -
CDR3 protein: CASSFWDFYNEQFF; CDR3 DNA: TGTGCCAGCAGCTTTTGGGACTTTTACAATGAGCAGTTCTTC; D gene: -; J gene: TRBJ2-1; V gene: TRBV7-8; clone size: -
CDR3 protein: CASLRGREQYF; CDR3 DNA: TGTGCCAGCCTCAGGGGGCGCGAGCAGTACTTC; D gene: TRBD1; J gene: TRBJ2-7; V gene: TRBV27; clone size: -
CDR3 protein: CASRPRTSTGTNTEAFF; CDR3 DNA: TGTGCCAGCAGGCCACGAACCAGCACAGGGACCAACACTGAAGCTTTCTTT; D gene: -; J gene: TRBJ1-1; V gene: TRBV27; clone size: -
CDR3 protein: CASSFGRSGETQYF; CDR3 DNA: TGTGCCAGCAGTTTTGGACGGTCAGGGGAGACCCAGTACTTC; D gene: -; J gene: TRBJ2-5; V gene: TRBV27; clone size: -